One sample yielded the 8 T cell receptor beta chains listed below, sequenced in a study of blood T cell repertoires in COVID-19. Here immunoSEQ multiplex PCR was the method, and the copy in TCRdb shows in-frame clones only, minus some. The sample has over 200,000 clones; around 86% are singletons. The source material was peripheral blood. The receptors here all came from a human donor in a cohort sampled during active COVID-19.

CDR3: CASSIEGQGSHEQFF. CDR3 in DNA: TGTGCCAGTAGTATAGAGGGACAGGGATCGCATGAGCAGTTCTTC. This rearrangement joins TRBV19 to TRBJ2-1; TRBD1 matches 9 bases. CDR1 LNHDA and CDR2 SQIVND come from the germline V gene (reference sequence). The length of the CDR3 is 15 residues. Trimming at V came to 0 bases and at J to 8 bases, leaving 5 bases not matched to a gene.

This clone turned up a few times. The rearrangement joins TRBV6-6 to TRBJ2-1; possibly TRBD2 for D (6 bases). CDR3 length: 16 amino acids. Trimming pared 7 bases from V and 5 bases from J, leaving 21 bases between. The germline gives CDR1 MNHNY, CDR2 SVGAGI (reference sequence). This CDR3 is CASKRGLAEYNNEQFF. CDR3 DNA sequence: TGTGCCAGCAAACGGGGACTCGCGGAATATAACAATGAGCAGTTCTTC.

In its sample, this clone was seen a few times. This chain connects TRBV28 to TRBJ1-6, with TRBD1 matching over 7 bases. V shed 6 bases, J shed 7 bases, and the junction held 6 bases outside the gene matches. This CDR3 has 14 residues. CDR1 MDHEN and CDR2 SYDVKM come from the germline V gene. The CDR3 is CASRRVRGNSPLHF. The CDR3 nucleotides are TGTGCCAGCAGAAGGGTCAGGGGGAATTCACCCCTCCACTTT.

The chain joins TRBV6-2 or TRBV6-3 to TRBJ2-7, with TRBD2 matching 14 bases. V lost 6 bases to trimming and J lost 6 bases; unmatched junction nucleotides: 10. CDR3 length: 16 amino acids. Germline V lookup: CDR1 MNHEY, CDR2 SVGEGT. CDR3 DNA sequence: TGTGCCAGCAGCATACGGACTAGCGGGAGGAGTGGCGAGCAGTACTTC. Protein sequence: CASSIRTSGRSGEQYF.

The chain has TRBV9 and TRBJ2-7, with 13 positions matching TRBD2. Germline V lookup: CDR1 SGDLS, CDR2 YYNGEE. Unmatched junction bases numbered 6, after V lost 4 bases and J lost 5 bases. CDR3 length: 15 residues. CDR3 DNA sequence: TGTGCCAGCAGCTTCGGACTAGCGGGAGTGGACGAGCAGTACTTC. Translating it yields CASSFGLAGVDEQYF.

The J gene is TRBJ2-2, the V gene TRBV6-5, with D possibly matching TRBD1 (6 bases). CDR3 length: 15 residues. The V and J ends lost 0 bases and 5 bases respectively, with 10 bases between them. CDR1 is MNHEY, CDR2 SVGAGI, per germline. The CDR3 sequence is CASSYSGTSTGELFF. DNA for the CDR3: TGTGCCAGCAGTTACTCAGGGACATCGACCGGGGAGCTGTTTTTT.

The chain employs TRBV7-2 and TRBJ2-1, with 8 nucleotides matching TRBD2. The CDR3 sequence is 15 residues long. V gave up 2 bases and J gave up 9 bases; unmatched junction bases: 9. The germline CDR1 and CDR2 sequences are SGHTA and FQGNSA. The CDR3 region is CASSLSTPGLGEQFF. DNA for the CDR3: TGTGCCAGCAGCTTATCGACTCCGGGACTAGGTGAGCAGTTCTTC. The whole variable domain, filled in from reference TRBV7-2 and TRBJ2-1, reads GAGVSQSPSNKVTEKGKDVELRCDPISGHTALYWYRQSLGQGLEFLIYFQGNSAPDKSGLPSDRFSAERTGGSVSTLTIQRTQQEDSAVYLCASSLSTPGLGEQFFGPGTRLTVL.

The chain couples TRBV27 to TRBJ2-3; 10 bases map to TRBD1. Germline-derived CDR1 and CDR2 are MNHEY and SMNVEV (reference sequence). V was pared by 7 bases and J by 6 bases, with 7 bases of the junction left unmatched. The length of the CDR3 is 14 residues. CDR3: CASKRTGGWDTQYF. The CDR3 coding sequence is TGTGCCAGCAAGAGGACAGGGGGATGGGATACGCAGTATTTT.